This T cell receptor (beta chain) appears in the sequencing data of a study of shared clonotypes between healthy human individuals. Study details: Two women and three men aged 18 to 49 served as donors.

Comments on this clone: Its target is unknown. A much larger clone lies one base from this, so it may be a read error.

Adult Caucasians living in Nashville, Tennessee made up all of the donors. CD4+ cell separation produced CD45RA+ naive and CD45RA-negative memory subsets. This CDR3 comprises 15 residues. V was clipped by 3 bases and J by 1 base; unmatched bases: 2. Germline CDR1 reads SGHVS; CDR2 reads FNYEAQ. Study-wide points: Clonotype sharing across several donors was observed for about 4.8% of naive CD4 clonotypes.

Clones were read by immunoSEQ multiplex PCR, and TCRdb kept only the in-frame ones, dropping some. There are roughly 700,000 clones in the sample; around two thirds occur only once, and over 1.5% lies in the top ten. The sequenced sample was memory CD4+ T cells sorted from blood. As to subset: CD45RA-negative fraction. This clonotype originated in a woman younger than 45 in good health. The rearrangement uses TRBV7-6 and TRBJ2-2, with TRBD2 matching 7 bases. CDR3 nucleotides: TGTGCCAGCAGCTTGGCTAGCGGGAACACCGGGGAGCTGTTTTTT. It encodes CASSLASGNTGELFF.